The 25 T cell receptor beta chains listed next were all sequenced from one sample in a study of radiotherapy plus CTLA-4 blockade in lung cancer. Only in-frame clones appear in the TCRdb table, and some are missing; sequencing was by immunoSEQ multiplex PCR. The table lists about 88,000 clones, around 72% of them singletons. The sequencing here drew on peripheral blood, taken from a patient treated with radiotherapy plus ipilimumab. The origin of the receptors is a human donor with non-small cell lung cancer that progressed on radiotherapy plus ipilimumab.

CDR3 amino acids: CASSPQSAAQETQYF. As DNA, the CDR3 is TGTGCCAGCAGCCCCCAATCGGCGGCCCAAGAGACCCAGTACTTC. V usage is TRBV7-2 and J usage is TRBJ2-5, with D unclear. Germline V gives CDR1 SGHTA, CDR2 FQGNSA. V lost 5 bases, J lost 1 base, and 14 bases lay in between. The CDR3 is made up of 15 amino acids.

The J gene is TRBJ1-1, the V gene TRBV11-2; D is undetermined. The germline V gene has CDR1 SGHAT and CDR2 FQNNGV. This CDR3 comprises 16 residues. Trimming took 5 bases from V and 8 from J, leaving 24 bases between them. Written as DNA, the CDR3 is TGTGCCAGCAGCGCCCTCACGGCAACGGGAGGTTTGGAAGCTTTCTTT. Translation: CASSALTATGGLEAFF.

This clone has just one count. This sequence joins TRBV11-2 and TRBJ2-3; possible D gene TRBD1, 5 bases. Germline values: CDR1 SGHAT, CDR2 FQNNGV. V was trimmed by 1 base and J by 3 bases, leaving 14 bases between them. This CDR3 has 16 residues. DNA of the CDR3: TGTGCCAGCAGCTTAGGAGGCAGGGTATGGACAGATACGCAGTATTTT. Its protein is CASSLGGRVWTDTQYF.

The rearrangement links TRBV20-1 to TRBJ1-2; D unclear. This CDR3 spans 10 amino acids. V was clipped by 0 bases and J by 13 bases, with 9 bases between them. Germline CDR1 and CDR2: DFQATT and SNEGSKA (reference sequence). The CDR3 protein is CSARDQAATF. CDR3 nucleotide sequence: TGCAGTGCTAGAGATCAGGCCGCCACCTTC.

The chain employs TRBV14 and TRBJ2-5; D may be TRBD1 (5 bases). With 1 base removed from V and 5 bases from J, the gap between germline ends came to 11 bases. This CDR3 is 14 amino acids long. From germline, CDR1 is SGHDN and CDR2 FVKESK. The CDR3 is CASSQVGRMETQYF. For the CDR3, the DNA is TGTGCCAGCAGCCAAGTGGGGCGGATGGAGACCCAGTACTTC.

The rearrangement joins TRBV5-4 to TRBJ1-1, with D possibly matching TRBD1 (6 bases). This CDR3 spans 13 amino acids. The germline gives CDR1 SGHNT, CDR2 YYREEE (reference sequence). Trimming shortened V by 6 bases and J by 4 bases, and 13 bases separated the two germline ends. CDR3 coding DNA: TGTGCCAGCAAACAGGGAGGGGGCACTGAAGCTTTCTTT. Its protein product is CASKQGGGTEAFF.

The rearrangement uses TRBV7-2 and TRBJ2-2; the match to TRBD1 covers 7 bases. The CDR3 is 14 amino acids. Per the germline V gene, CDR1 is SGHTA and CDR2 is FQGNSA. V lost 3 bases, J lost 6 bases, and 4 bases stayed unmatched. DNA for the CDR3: TGTGCCAGCAGCTTGGGACAGTGGGCCGGGGAGCTGTTTTTT. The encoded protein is CASSLGQWAGELFF.

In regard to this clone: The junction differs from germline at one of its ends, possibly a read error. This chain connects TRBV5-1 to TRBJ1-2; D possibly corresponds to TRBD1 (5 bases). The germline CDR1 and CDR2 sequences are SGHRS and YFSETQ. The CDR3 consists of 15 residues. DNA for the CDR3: TGTGCCAGCAGCCCCCCGGGGACCGGGGCCTATGGCTACACCTTC. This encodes CASSPPGTGAYGYTF.

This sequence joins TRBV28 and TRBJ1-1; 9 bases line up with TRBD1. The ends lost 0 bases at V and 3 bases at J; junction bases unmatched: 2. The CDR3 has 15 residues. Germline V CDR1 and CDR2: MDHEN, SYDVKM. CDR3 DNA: TGTGCCAGCAGTTTATGGGGACAGGGAGACACTGAAGCTTTCTTT. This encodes CASSLWGQGDTEAFF.

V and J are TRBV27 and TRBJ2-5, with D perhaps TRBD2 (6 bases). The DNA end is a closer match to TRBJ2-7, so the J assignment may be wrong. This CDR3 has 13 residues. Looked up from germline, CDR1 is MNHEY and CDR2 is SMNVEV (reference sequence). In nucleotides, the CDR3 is TGTGCCAGCAGGACGGGAGCAAGCAACGAGCAGTACTTC. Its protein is CASRTGASNEQYF.

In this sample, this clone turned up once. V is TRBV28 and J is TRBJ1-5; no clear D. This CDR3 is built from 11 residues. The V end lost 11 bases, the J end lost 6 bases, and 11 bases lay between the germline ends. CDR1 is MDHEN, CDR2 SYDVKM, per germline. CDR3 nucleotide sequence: TGTGCCTCCTCCACATTTCAGCCCCAGCATTTT. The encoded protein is CASSTFQPQHF. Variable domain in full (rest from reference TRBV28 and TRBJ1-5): DVKVTQSSRYLVKRTGEKVFLECVQDMDHENMFWYRQDPGLGLRLIYFSYDVKMKEKGDIPEGYSVSREKKERFSLILESASTNQTSMYLCASSTFQPQHFGDGTRLSIL.

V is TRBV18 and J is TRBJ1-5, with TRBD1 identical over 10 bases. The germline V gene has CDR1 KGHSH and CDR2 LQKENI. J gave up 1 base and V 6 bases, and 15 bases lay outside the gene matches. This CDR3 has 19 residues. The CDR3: CASSPTPGQGRPSNQPQHF. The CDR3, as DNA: TGTGCCAGCTCCCCAACCCCGGGACAGGGGAGGCCGAGCAATCAGCCCCAGCATTTT.

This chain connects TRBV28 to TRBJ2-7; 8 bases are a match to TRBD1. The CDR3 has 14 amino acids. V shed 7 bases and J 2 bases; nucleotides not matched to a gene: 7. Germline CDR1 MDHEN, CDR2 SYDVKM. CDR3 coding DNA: TGTGCCAGCAATCGGGACAGGCACCCCTACGAGCAGTACTTC. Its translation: CASNRDRHPYEQYF.

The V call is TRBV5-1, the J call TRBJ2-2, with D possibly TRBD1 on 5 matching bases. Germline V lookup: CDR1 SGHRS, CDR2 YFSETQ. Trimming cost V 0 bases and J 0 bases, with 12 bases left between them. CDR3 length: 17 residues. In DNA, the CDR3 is TGCGCCAGCAGCTTGGGACAGAGAGTCGCGAACACCGGGGAGCTGTTTTTT. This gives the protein CASSLGQRVANTGELFF.

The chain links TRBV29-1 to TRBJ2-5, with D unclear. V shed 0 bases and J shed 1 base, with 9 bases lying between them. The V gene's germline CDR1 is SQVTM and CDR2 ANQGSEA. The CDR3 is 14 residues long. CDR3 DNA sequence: TGCAGCGTTGAAGATCAAATGGGCCAAGAGACCCAGTACTTC. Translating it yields CSVEDQMGQETQYF.

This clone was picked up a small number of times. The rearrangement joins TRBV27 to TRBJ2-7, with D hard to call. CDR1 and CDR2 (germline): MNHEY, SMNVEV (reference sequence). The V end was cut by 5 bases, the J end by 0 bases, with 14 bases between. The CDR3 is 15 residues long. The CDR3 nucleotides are TGTGCCAGCAGTCCCGGATGGGGTAACTCCTACGAGCAGTACTTC. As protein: CASSPGWGNSYEQYF.

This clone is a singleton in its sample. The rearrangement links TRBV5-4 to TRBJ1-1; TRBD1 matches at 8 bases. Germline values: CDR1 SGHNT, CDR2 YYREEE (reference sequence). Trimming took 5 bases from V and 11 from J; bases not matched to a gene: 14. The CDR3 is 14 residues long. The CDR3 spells CASSYDRGVPGAFF. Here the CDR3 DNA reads TGTGCCAGCAGTTACGACAGGGGCGTCCCCGGGGCTTTCTTT.

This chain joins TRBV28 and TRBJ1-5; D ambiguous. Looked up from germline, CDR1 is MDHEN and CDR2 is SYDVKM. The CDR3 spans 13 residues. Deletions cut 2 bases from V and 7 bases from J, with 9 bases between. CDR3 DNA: TGTGCCAGCAGTTTACCTTCAAACCAGCCCCAGCATTTT. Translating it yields CASSLPSNQPQHF.

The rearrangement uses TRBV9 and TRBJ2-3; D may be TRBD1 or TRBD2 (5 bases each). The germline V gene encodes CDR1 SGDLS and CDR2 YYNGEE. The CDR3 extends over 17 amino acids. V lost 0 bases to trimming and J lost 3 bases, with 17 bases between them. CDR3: CASSVGRQGKITDTQYF. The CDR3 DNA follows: TGTGCCAGCAGCGTAGGGAGGCAGGGAAAGATTACAGATACGCAGTATTTT.

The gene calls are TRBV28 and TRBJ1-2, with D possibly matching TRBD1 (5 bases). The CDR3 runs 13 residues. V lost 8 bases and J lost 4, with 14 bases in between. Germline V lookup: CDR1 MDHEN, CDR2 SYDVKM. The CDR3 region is CASFDTRGYGYTF. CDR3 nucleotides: TGTGCCAGCTTTGACACAAGGGGCTATGGCTACACCTTC.

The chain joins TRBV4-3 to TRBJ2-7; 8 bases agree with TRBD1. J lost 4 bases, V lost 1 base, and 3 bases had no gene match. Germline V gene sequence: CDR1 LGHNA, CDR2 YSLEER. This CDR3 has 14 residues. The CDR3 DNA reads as TGCGCCAGCAGCCAAGGGACAGGGACATACGAGCAGTACTTC. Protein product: CASSQGTGTYEQYF.

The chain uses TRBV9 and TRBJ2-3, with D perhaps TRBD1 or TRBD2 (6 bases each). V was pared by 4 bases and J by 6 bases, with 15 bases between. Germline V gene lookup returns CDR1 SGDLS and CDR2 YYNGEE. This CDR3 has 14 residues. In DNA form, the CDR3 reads TGTGCCAGCAGCTTGGGGGCAGCGGGCGATACGCAGTATTTT. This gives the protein CASSLGAAGDTQYF.

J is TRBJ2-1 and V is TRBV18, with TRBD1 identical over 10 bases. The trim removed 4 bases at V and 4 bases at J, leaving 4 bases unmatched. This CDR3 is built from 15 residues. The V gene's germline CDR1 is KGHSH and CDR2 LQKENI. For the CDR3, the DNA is TGTGCCAGCTCACAAGGGACAGGGGCTTACAATGAGCAGTTCTTC. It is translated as CASSQGTGAYNEQFF. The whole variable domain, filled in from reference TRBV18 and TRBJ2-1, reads NAGVMQNPRHLVRRRGQEARLRCSPMKGHSHVYWYRQLPEEGLKFMVYLQKENIIDESGMPKERFSAEFPKEGPSILRIQQVVRGDSAAYFCASSQGTGAYNEQFFGPGTRLTVL.

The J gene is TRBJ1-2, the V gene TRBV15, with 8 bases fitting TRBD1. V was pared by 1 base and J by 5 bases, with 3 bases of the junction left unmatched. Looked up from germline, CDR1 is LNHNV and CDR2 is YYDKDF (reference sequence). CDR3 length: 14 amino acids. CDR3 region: CATSRGDRYYGYTF. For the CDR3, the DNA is TGTGCCACCAGCAGAGGGGACAGGTATTATGGCTACACCTTC.

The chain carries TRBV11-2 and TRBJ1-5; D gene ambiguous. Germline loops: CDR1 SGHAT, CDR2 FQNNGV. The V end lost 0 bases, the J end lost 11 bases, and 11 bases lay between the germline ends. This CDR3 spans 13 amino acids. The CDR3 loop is CASSLDLSRAQHF. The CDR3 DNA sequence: TGTGCCAGCAGCTTAGATTTGAGCCGGGCCCAGCATTTT. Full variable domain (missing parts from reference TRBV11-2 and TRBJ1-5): EAGVAQSPRYKIIEKRQSVAFWCNPISGHATLYWYQQILGQGPKLLIQFQNNGVVDDSQLPKDRFSAERLKGVDSTLKIQPAKLEDSAVYLCASSLDLSRAQHFGDGTRLSIL.